This T cell receptor beta chain was captured in a study of identifying expanded T cells in peripheral blood. This table comes from immunoSEQ multiplex PCR, and its TCRdb copy is limited to in-frame clones, with some not included. The repertoire holds approximately 100,000 clones, with around 89% as singletons. The CDR3 contains 13 residues. V was shortened by 8 bases and J by 2 bases, with 11 bases between the two germline ends. From germline, CDR1 is MNHNS and CDR2 SASEGT. Source material: blood. The clonotype comes from a person aged 18 to 70 in good health. The chain links TRBV6-1 to TRBJ2-3; D may be TRBD2 (5 bases). CDR3 in amino acids: CASCGLFTDTQYF. The CDR3 DNA follows: TGTGCCAGCTGCGGACTGTTCACAGATACGCAGTATTTT.